This T cell receptor beta chain was identified in a study of blood T cells in healthy people across ages. The CDR3 runs to 12 residues. Trimming pared 7 bases from V and 3 bases from J, leaving 9 bases between. The germline V gene has CDR1 WSHSY and CDR2 SAAADI. Next came a second PCR, run for about 7 to 12 cycles, which used a sample-barcoded 5' primer along with a J-beta primer mix. TCRdb fed the 5' RACE reads into MiXCR, producing one record per CDR3 protein. The repertoire consists of 1.5 million to 2 million distinct CDR3 sequences, with roughly 50% occurring once and the leading ten covering about 2.1%. This clonotype has more than one count but fewer than ten.

The chain is built from TRBV10-2 and TRBJ2-5; D is possibly TRBD1 (5 bases). This clonotype was sampled from a woman aged 40 to 49 in good health. The sequencing input was blood. CDR3 sequence (DNA): TGCGCCAGCAAACAGGTCAAAGAGACCCAGTACTTC. The encoded protein is CASKQVKETQYF.